These 32 T cell receptor beta chains share one sample of origin, sequenced in a study of cytomegalovirus exposure and HLA in healthy donors. Researchers ran the PCR with 60 Vbeta and 13 Jbeta primers. Clones were sequenced by immunoSEQ multiplex PCR, and TCRdb holds only the in-frame ones, with some missing. In all, the sample yields around 130,000 clones. Sequenced input: PBMCs. The receptors here all came from a woman between 40 and 50 years old in good health and CMV-seronegative.

The chain combines TRBV29-1 with TRBJ2-7; no reliable D call. The CDR3 runs to 12 residues. V dropped 2 bases and J dropped 1 base, with 6 bases sitting between them. Looked up from germline, CDR1 is SQVTM and CDR2 is ANQGSEA. CDR3 protein: CSVEISSYEQYF. In DNA form, the CDR3 reads TGCAGCGTTGAAATTTCGTCCTACGAGCAGTACTTC.

V is TRBV7-9 and J is TRBJ1-3; 10 bases match TRBD1. The CDR3 runs to 16 residues. J gave up 1 base and V 2 bases, and 2 bases lay outside the gene matches. The V gene's germline CDR1 is SEHNR and CDR2 FQNEAQ (reference sequence). CDR3 DNA sequence: TGTGCCAGCAGCTTAAGGGACAGGGGTTCTGGAAACACCATATATTTT. This translates into CASSLRDRGSGNTIYF.

This chain connects TRBV9 to TRBJ2-5; 12 nucleotides agree with TRBD2. Looked up from germline, CDR1 is SGDLS and CDR2 is YYNGEE. The trim removed 4 bases at V and 1 base at J, leaving 2 bases unmatched. The CDR3 covers 15 residues. As DNA, the CDR3 is TGTGCCAGCAGCCCTAGCGGGGGGGGCCAAGAGACCCAGTACTTC. Its protein is CASSPSGGGQETQYF. The full variable domain, its missing parts supplied by reference TRBV9 and TRBJ2-5, is DSGVTQTPKHLITATGQRVTLRCSPRSGDLSVYWYQQSLDQGLQFLIQYYNGEERAKGNILERFSAQQFPDLHSELNLSSLELGDSALYFCASSPSGGGQETQYFGPGTRLLVL.

The V and J genes are TRBV9 and TRBJ2-7; 8 nucleotides align to TRBD1. This CDR3 region has 15 residues. V lost 4 bases, J lost 0 bases, and 6 bases stayed unmatched. Germline V gene sequence: CDR1 SGDLS, CDR2 YYNGEE. In DNA form, the CDR3 reads TGTGCCAGCAGCCGGACAGGGTTCAGCTCCTACGAGCAGTACTTC. This codes for CASSRTGFSSYEQYF.

The chain carries TRBV15 and TRBJ2-2; D is unresolved. CDR1 LNHNV and CDR2 YYDKDF come from the germline V gene (reference sequence). The V end was cut by 5 bases, the J end by 0 bases, with 13 bases between. This CDR3 has 16 residues. CDR3 region: CATSGTVLANTGELFF. In DNA, the CDR3 is TGTGCCACCAGCGGAACAGTCTTAGCGAACACCGGGGAGCTGTTTTTT. Supplemented by reference TRBV15 and TRBJ2-2, the full variable domain reads DAMVIQNPRYQVTQFGKPVTLSCSQTLNHNVMYWYQQKSSQAPKLLFHYYDKDFNNEADTPDNFQSRRPNTSFCFLDIRSPGLGDTAMYLCATSGTVLANTGELFFGEGSRLTVL.

The rearrangement joins TRBV4-2 to TRBJ1-1; TRBD1 might be the D (6 bases). The V gene's germline CDR1 is LGHNA and CDR2 YNFKEQ. Deletions cut 2 bases from V and 4 bases from J, with 11 bases between. The length of the CDR3 is 14 residues. In DNA, the CDR3 is TGTGCCAGCAGCCAAAGACAGGAACTCACTGAAGCTTTCTTT. Protein: CASSQRQELTEAFF.

V usage is TRBV7-2 and J usage is TRBJ1-1, with 8 positions matching TRBD1. CDR3 size: 16 residues. V was pared by 4 bases and J by 0 bases, with 7 bases of the junction left unmatched. CDR1 is SGHTA, CDR2 FQGNSA, per germline. In DNA form, the CDR3 reads TGTGCCAGCAGCTCCGGACAGGGAGCCTTGAACACTGAAGCTTTCTTT. Translation gives CASSSGQGALNTEAFF.

The chain uses TRBV9 and TRBJ2-1; 12 bases align to TRBD2. The germline CDR1 and CDR2 sequences are SGDLS and YYNGEE. The CDR3 runs 17 residues. The trim removed 4 bases at V and 5 bases at J, leaving 10 bases unmatched. The CDR3 nucleotides are TGTGCCAGCAGCCCCAGACTAGCGGGGGTTCGGGACAATGAGCAGTTCTTC. Translating gives CASSPRLAGVRDNEQFF.

The rearrangement links TRBV7-2 to TRBJ2-7; TRBD2 is a possible D gene (7 bases). The germline gives CDR1 SGHTA, CDR2 FQGNSA. This CDR3 has 16 residues. The ends were cut back, 1 base at V and 2 bases at J, with 15 bases in the middle. CDR3 region: CASSLVGGGRTYEQYF. CDR3 nucleotides: TGTGCCAGCAGCTTAGTAGGGGGGGGGAGAACCTACGAGCAGTACTTC.

V and J are TRBV5-5 and TRBJ1-2, with a tentative D call TRBD1 (6 bases). V lost 0 bases and J lost 8, with 11 bases in between. The CDR3 covers 13 residues. CDR1 is SGHKS and CDR2 is YYEKEE in the germline V gene (reference sequence). Here the CDR3 DNA reads TGTGCCAGCAGCTTGGACAGGGAGGGCGGCTACACCTTC. Translation: CASSLDREGGYTF.

This sequence joins TRBV7-3 and TRBJ1-6; tentatively, D is TRBD1 (6 bases). Trimming left V 2 bases short and J 0 bases short, with 14 bases between. CDR3 length equals 18 residues. Germline V gene data show CDR1 as SGHTA and CDR2 as FQGTGA. CDR3 protein: CASSLYPVRGSYNSPLHF. The CDR3 DNA follows: TGTGCCAGCAGCTTATACCCCGTCAGGGGCTCCTATAATTCACCCCTCCACTTT.

This CDR3 is CASSIDPRGNQPQHF. In DNA, the CDR3 is TGTGCCAGTAGTATAGATCCCAGGGGCAATCAGCCCCAGCATTTT. This chain connects TRBV19 to TRBJ1-5, with D possibly matching TRBD1 (5 bases). CDR1 is LNHDA, CDR2 SQIVND, per germline (reference sequence). The length of the CDR3 is 15 residues. Trimming took 0 bases from V and 2 from J, leaving 8 bases between them.

The chain recombines TRBV7-9 with TRBJ2-2; 7 bases align to TRBD1. Germline V gene lookup returns CDR1 SEHNR and CDR2 FQNEAQ (reference sequence). With 7 bases clipped from V and 5 bases from J, the junction kept 7 bases outside the gene matches. This CDR3 is built from 14 residues. CDR3 nucleotides: TGTGCCAGCACAAGGGACAGCCGAACCGGGGAGCTGTTTTTT. This translates into CASTRDSRTGELFF.

The V and J genes are TRBV5-3 and TRBJ2-3, with D hard to call. TRBV5-3 carries the ORF label, with uncertain function. This CDR3 has 12 amino acids. Trimming cost V 5 bases and J 8 bases, with 12 bases left between them. CDR3 in DNA: TGTGCCAGAAGTATAGTCGGCGGTACGCAGTATTTT. It is translated as CARSIVGGTQYF.

This chain joins TRBV10-2 and TRBJ1-2; 7 nucleotides align to TRBD1. The germline V gene has CDR1 WSHSY and CDR2 SAAADI. The ends lost 8 bases at V and 0 bases at J; junction bases unmatched: 6. The CDR3 has 14 residues. Here the CDR3 reads CASLQGVANYGYTF. The CDR3 region has the DNA TGCGCCAGCCTCCAGGGGGTAGCTAACTATGGCTACACCTTC.

V and J are TRBV13 and TRBJ1-1; D is unresolved. The V end was cut by 0 bases, the J end by 10 bases, with 12 bases between. Germline V gives CDR1 PRHDT, CDR2 FYEKMQ (reference sequence). This CDR3 is 13 amino acids long. CDR3 sequence (DNA): TGTGCCAGCAGCTTAGGTCCGGGCAGCGGAGCTTTCTTT. Translated: CASSLGPGSGAFF.

V is TRBV20-1 and J is TRBJ2-1; D is ambiguous. The CDR3 has 10 amino acids. In germline, CDR1 is DFQATT, CDR2 SNEGSKA (reference sequence). V lost 5 bases to trimming and J lost 10 bases, with 9 bases between them. The CDR3 protein is CSAALREQFF. In DNA form, the CDR3 reads TGCAGTGCTGCTCTTCGGGAGCAGTTCTTC.

V is TRBV4-1 and J is TRBJ1-2; 8 nucleotides line up with TRBD1. The CDR3 runs to 16 residues. The V and J ends lost 1 base and 5 bases, in that order; junction bases with no gene match: 9. Germline CDR1 is MGHRA and CDR2 is YSYEKL. The CDR3 reads CASSQGRGRDPYGYTF. The CDR3 coding sequence is TGCGCCAGCAGCCAAGGCAGGGGGCGCGATCCGTATGGCTACACCTTC.

This sequence joins TRBV9 and TRBJ2-1, with unresolved D. The CDR3 is made up of 11 amino acids. The V end was cut by 0 bases, the J end by 10 bases, with 5 bases between. Germline CDR1 is SGDLS and CDR2 is YYNGEE. The chain's CDR3 is CASSVAQEQFF. CDR3 DNA sequence: TGTGCCAGCAGCGTAGCCCAAGAGCAGTTCTTC.

The chain recombines TRBV19 with TRBJ2-1; TRBD1 matches at 7 bases. The V gene's germline CDR1 is LNHDA and CDR2 SQIVND (reference sequence). Trimming at V came to 5 bases and at J to 4 bases, leaving 29 bases not matched to a gene. CDR3 size: 22 residues. DNA for the CDR3: TGTGCCAGTAGTCCCGACAGGGAAAGATCTCTCGGCCCCGACGGGGAGTACAATGAGCAGTTCTTC. Protein: CASSPDRERSLGPDGEYNEQFF.

The chain combines TRBV7-2 with TRBJ2-7; perhaps TRBD1 as D (6 bases). Per the germline V gene, CDR1 is SGHTA and CDR2 is FQGNSA. With 5 bases removed from V and 3 bases from J, the gap between germline ends came to 8 bases. The CDR3 is made up of 12 amino acids. CDR3 amino acids: CASSPTGYEQYV. Written as DNA, the CDR3 is TGTGCCAGCAGCCCGACAGGCTACGAGCAGTACGTC.

The V gene is TRBV11-3, the J gene TRBJ2-1, with TRBD2 matching 10 bases. Germline CDR1 SGHNT, CDR2 YENEEA. This CDR3 has 15 amino acids. V lost 0 bases, J lost 10 bases, and 6 bases stayed unmatched. The CDR3 is CASSLESGGASEQFF. The CDR3, as DNA: TGTGCCAGCAGCTTAGAGAGCGGGGGGGCCTCCGAGCAGTTCTTC.

The chain uses TRBV10-2 and TRBJ2-3; the match to TRBD2 covers 7 bases. CDR3 size: 16 residues. The ends lost 8 bases at V and 0 bases at J; junction bases unmatched: 11. Germline values: CDR1 WSHSY, CDR2 SAAADI. The CDR3: CASHRSGTGSTDTQYF. For the CDR3, the DNA is TGCGCCAGCCATCGGAGCGGGACCGGGAGCACAGATACGCAGTATTTT.

This rearrangement joins TRBV2 to TRBJ1-1; no clear D. The CDR3 has 14 amino acids. V lost 1 base, J lost 4 bases, and 10 bases lay in between. The germline gives CDR1 SNHLY, CDR2 FYNNEI. CDR3 sequence (DNA): TGTGCCAGCAGTGAAGAGAGAGAGAGCACTGAAGCTTTCTTT. Encoded protein: CASSEERESTEAFF.

With regard to this clone: This CDR3 fails to terminate in the conserved phenylalanine or tryptophan, so it likely reflects a read error. The gene calls are TRBV7-2 and TRBJ1-1, with unresolved D. The CDR3 sequence is 13 residues long. V was shortened by 7 bases and J by 0 bases, with 9 bases between the two germline ends. Germline CDR1 reads SGHTA; CDR2 reads FQGNSA. CDR3 sequence reads: CASTLQLNTEAFS. CDR3 DNA sequence: TGTGCCAGCACTTTACAGCTGAACACTGAAGCTTTCTCT.

V usage is TRBV6-5 and J usage is TRBJ1-6; perhaps TRBD1 as D (6 bases). Germline V lookup: CDR1 MNHEY, CDR2 SVGAGI. The CDR3 spans 12 residues. The V gene lost 7 bases and the J gene lost 14 bases, with 15 bases spanning the gap. CDR3: CASTGTFGTLHF. CDR3 bases: TGTGCCAGCACTGGGACATTTGGCACCCTCCACTTT.

The chain is built from TRBV27 and TRBJ2-3; D unclear. Germline loops: CDR1 MNHEY, CDR2 SMNVEV (reference sequence). The CDR3 is 14 residues long. Trimming left V 7 bases short and J 0 bases short, with 11 bases between. This CDR3 is CASKGGHSTDTQYF. DNA for the CDR3: TGTGCCAGCAAAGGTGGGCATAGCACAGATACGCAGTATTTT.

As for this clone: This CDR3 is missing its conserved last phenylalanine or tryptophan, likely due to a read error. It is unclear where the CDR3 begins or ends on the DNA, so no DNA is shown, and the CDR3 is as TCRdb lists it. J is TRBJ1-4 and V is TRBV27. The CDR3 adds up to 9 amino acids, both ends counted. Germline CDR1 MNHEY, CDR2 SMNVEV (reference sequence). CDR3 protein: CASSLASHV.

The CDR3 DNA reads as TGTGCCAGCAGCCTCACTCCGGGGGGCTACGAGCAGTACTTC. Translating it yields CASSLTPGGYEQYF. The chain uses TRBV7-2 and TRBJ2-7; the match to TRBD2 covers 7 bases. Germline V CDR1 and CDR2: SGHTA, FQGNSA. The V gene end was trimmed by 5 bases and the J gene end by 3 bases; junction bases not matched to a gene: 7. CDR3 length: 14 residues. Combining the CDR3 with reference TRBV7-2 and TRBJ2-7 gives the whole variable domain GAGVSQSPSNKVTEKGKDVELRCDPISGHTALYWYRQSLGQGLEFLIYFQGNSAPDKSGLPSDRFSAERTGGSVSTLTIQRTQQEDSAVYLCASSLTPGGYEQYFGPGTRLTVT.

DNA for the CDR3: TGTGCCAGCAGCTATGATCCGGGACAAAGGATTTACGAGCAGTACTTC. Protein sequence: CASSYDPGQRIYEQYF. V gene TRBV14 combines with J gene TRBJ2-7; the D gene is possibly TRBD1 (6 bases). This CDR3 comprises 16 residues. V was trimmed by 5 bases and J by 4 bases, leaving 21 bases between them. The germline V gene encodes CDR1 SGHDN and CDR2 FVKESK.

V usage is TRBV4-3 and J usage is TRBJ1-4; 9 bases fit TRBD1. Germline lookup yields CDR1 LGHNA and CDR2 YSLEER. J gave up 7 bases and V 2 bases, and 5 bases lay outside the gene matches. This CDR3 contains 15 residues. The CDR3 protein is CASSQPGQGGEKLFF. CDR3 nucleotides: TGCGCCAGCAGCCAACCGGGACAGGGTGGTGAAAAACTGTTTTTT.

The V gene is TRBV7-2, the J gene TRBJ2-7; D might be TRBD2 (6 bases). CDR3 length: 14 residues. Trimming shortened V by 1 base and J by 2 bases, and 9 bases separated the two germline ends. The germline gives CDR1 SGHTA, CDR2 FQGNSA. The DNA of the CDR3 is TGTGCCAGCAGCTTAGTTGGAGGGACCTACGAGCAGTACTTC. Its translation is CASSLVGGTYEQYF.